The source of this T cell receptor beta chain is a study of blood T cell repertoires in COVID-19 (TCRdb year 2020). About the investigation overall: Samples covering the acute and convalescent phases of COVID-19 were provided by collaborators in the United States, Italy and Spain. The prospective study material was composed of cDNA or gDNA derived from T cells, B-cell-depleted T cells, or PBMCs. Deeply sampled blood TCRbeta repertoires from subjects exposed to, actively infected with, or recovered from COVID-19 were included in the dataset. The repertoires were released in a freely available public database intended as a resource for research on the immune response to SARS-CoV-2. The samples were drawn from the first 160 participants of the ongoing ImmuneRACE study and from 1,254 subjects provided by 6 global collaborators. Nearly every sample came with metadata listing a de-identified subject ID, COVID-19 status, age in years and sex. Where HLA class I and class II types were available, the types were taken from metadata supplied by the sample provider, not from assay-based typing. General findings and caveats noted by the study authors: Clinical and demographic metadata were provided uncurated, with the amount varying by source and participant.

The immunoSEQ Assay, a bias-controlled multiplex PCR, was used to amplify TCRbeta CDR3 regions from genomic DNA. Concerning the study's data processing: Nucleated cell counts per sample were estimated from amplification of reference gene primers within the assay. To quantify the absolute abundance of each unique TCRbeta CDR3 rearrangement, sequence reads were collapsed and filtered. For each sample, productive Simpson clonality was calculated by taking the square root of Simpson's diversity index across productive rearrangements. Imported from immuneACCESS, the table was reduced by TCRdb to in-frame sequences with V and J called. These copies leave out some clones; in studies compared against another copy, an unresolved V gene accounts for under half, and the cause of the remainder is not known. V and J calls and clone size are as listed in that table; D and trimming were resolved from the DNA. The sample table shows 150,000 to 200,000 clones, and around nine tenths are seen once. 0.77% of the sample lies in the top ten.

The germline V gene encodes CDR1 SGHVS and CDR2 FNYEAQ. V is shortened by 1 base, J by 5 bases, and the region joining them spans 15 bases. The CDR3 sequence holds 15 residues, the cysteine and phenylalanine included. Of all the DNA, just the CDR3 is kept, 45 bases in frame from base 1. Enrolling through a virtual design, the prospective study's participants ranged in age from roughly 18 to 89 years and lived across roughly 23 United States geographic areas. Cohort assignment in the prospective study relied on participant-reported clinical history from a screening survey and a study questionnaire. Recovered participants in ImmuneRACE Cohort 3 were defined as having two consecutive negative NP/OP PCR tests, clearance from a healthcare professional, or resolution of symptoms. Each participant in the prospective study had whole blood, serum and a nasopharyngeal or oropharyngeal swab collected by mobile phlebotomists. Additional blood draws and questionnaires over an approximately two-month period could optionally be provided by prospective study participants. Prospective study blood samples were shipped either frozen or at room temperature before DNA extraction.

Comments on this clone: What antigen it recognizes has not been identified. Base quality data are lacking; no much larger clone is found one base away.

This chain joins TRBV7-6 to TRBJ2-7; TRBD1 could be the D gene, as 5 bases match. The sequenced sample consisted of PBMCs or T cells enriched from blood (not recorded which). The clonotype comes from a woman between 18 and 29 years old who had recovered from COVID-19. The CDR3 reads CASSLVGRVGDEQYF. At the DNA level, the sequence is TGTGCCAGCAGCTTAGTTGGCAGGGTCGGCGACGAGCAGTACTTC.